This is a list of T cell receptor beta chains from one sample in a study of beta chain features in type 1 diabetes. Sequencing used immunoSEQ multiplex PCR; TCRdb keeps in-frame clones, though not all of them. The sample holds 900,000 or so clones, roughly a sixth seen once. The sequencing input was naive CD4+ T cells from blood. The receptor set was obtained from a woman under 30 in good health. CDR3s include the opening cysteine and the closing phenylalanine or tryptophan. D genes are given only for firm matches. Only some rows state a clone size, as once, few, many or a class for expanded clones.

v_gene	abundance	j_gene	d_gene	CDR3aa	CDR3nt
TRBV5-4	.	TRBJ2-7	TRBD1	CASSSPGTGASEQYF	TGTGCCAGCAGCTCCCCGGGGACAGGGGCTTCCGAGCAGTACTTC
TRBV7-9	few	TRBJ1-4	.	CASTGQTENEKLFF	TGTGCCAGCACCGGTCAGACAGAGAATGAAAAACTGTTTTTT
TRBV5-1	.	TRBJ2-3	TRBD2	CASSSGTSVTDTQYF	TGCGCCAGCAGTTCCGGGACTAGCGTAACAGATACGCAGTATTTT
TRBV6-5	few	TRBJ1-1	TRBD1	CASRQGQTEAFF	TGTGCCAGCAGACAGGGGCAGACTGAAGCTTTCTTT
TRBV6-6	few	TRBJ2-7	.	CASSYSNGVEQYF	TGTGCCAGCAGTTACTCCAACGGGGTCGAGCAGTACTTC
TRBV27	.	TRBJ2-7	.	CASSPGRVRSSYEQYF	TGTGCCAGCAGTCCGGGGCGGGTTAGAAGCTCCTACGAGCAGTACTTC
TRBV7-2	.	TRBJ2-5	TRBD1	CASSNPGQGSETQYF	TGTGCCAGCTCAAACCCGGGACAGGGATCAGAGACCCAGTACTTC
TRBV6-6	few	TRBJ1-1	.	CASSATGGFTEAFF	TGTGCCAGCAGTGCAACAGGTGGATTCACTGAAGCTTTCTTT
TRBV28	.	TRBJ2-5	TRBD2	CASRPWTSGRWEETQYF	TGTGCCAGCAGACCCTGGACTAGCGGGAGGTGGGAAGAGACCCAGTACTTC
TRBV2	.	TRBJ2-1	TRBD2	CASMSGRDYNEQFF	TGTGCCAGCATGAGCGGGAGGGACTACAATGAGCAGTTCTTC
TRBV5-1	.	TRBJ1-1	.	CASSLATEGYTEAFF	TGCGCCAGCAGCTTGGCCACAGAAGGGTACACTGAAGCTTTCTTT
TRBV9	.	TRBJ2-1	.	CASTGGDEQFF	TGTGCCAGCACGGGTGGGGATGAGCAGTTCTTC
TRBV9	.	TRBJ2-1	TRBD2	CASSVAGGPYNEQFF	TGTGCCAGCAGCGTAGCGGGAGGGCCGTACAATGAGCAGTTCTTC
TRBV19	few	TRBJ2-7	TRBD2	CASSPLAGGYEQYF	TGTGCCAGTAGTCCACTAGCGGGAGGCTACGAGCAGTACTTC
TRBV27	few	TRBJ2-6	.	CASRGTGANVLTF	TGTGCCAGCAGGGGGACTGGGGCCAACGTCCTGACTTTC
TRBV5-1	.	TRBJ1-3	.	CASSLAGVSSGNTIYF	TGCGCCAGCAGCTTGGCCGGGGTAAGCTCTGGAAACACCATATATTTT
TRBV2	.	TRBJ1-4	TRBD1	CASWDRGAAGEKLFF	TGTGCCAGCTGGGACAGGGGTGCCGCGGGGGAAAAACTGTTTTTT
TRBV5-4	few	TRBJ1-2	.	CASFLMDGRNYGYTF	TGTGCCAGCTTCCTCATGGACGGGAGAAACTATGGCTACACCTTC
TRBV28	few	TRBJ1-5	.	CASSLGRSSGVQPQHF	TGTGCCAGCAGTTTAGGTCGGTCGTCGGGCGTTCAGCCCCAGCATTTT
TRBV28	.	TRBJ2-3	.	CASSLLQFTDTQYF	TGTGCCAGCAGTTTATTGCAGTTCACAGATACGCAGTATTTT
TRBV5-1	few	TRBJ2-2	.	CACELGGELFF	TGCGCCTGTGAGCTGGGCGGGGAGCTGTTTTTT
TRBV6-6	.	TRBJ2-2	TRBD1	CASRSPGTGSGELFF	TGTGCCAGCAGATCTCCCGGGACAGGGTCCGGGGAGCTGTTTTTT
TRBV28	.	TRBJ2-3	.	CASRPNGLEDTQYF	TGTGCCAGCAGGCCCAACGGTTTGGAAGATACGCAGTATTTT
TRBV9	few	TRBJ1-1	TRBD1	CASSVLQGSGTEAFF	TGTGCCAGCAGCGTCTTACAGGGGTCTGGGACTGAAGCTTTCTTT
TRBV7-2	.	TRBJ1-4	.	CASSFSNEKLFF	TGTGCCAGCAGCTTTAGTAATGAAAAACTGTTTTTT
TRBV5-6	few	TRBJ2-7	TRBD1	CASSRTGERYEQYF	TGTGCCAGCAGCAGGACAGGGGAAAGGTACGAGCAGTACTTC
TRBV28	few	TRBJ2-7	TRBD2	CASSKGLAGLYEQYF	TGTGCCAGCAGTAAGGGACTAGCGGGATTATACGAGCAGTACTTC
TRBV7-2	few	TRBJ2-4	.	CASSLVSSDAIQYF	TGTGCCAGCAGCTTAGTGTCTAGTGATGCCATTCAGTACTTC
TRBV7-2	.	TRBJ2-5	TRBD2	CASSLARAGGLQETQYF	TGTGCCAGCAGCTTAGCGCGAGCGGGAGGCTTGCAAGAGACCCAGTACTTC
TRBV19	.	TRBJ2-3	.	CASSFQGTDTQYF	TGTGCCAGTAGTTTTCAGGGCACAGATACGCAGTATTTT
TRBV7-6	.	TRBJ1-5	.	CASSLSRQITLDSNQPQHF	TGTGCCAGCAGCTTATCTCGACAGATAACTTTGGATAGCAATCAGCCCCAGCATTTT
TRBV7-9	.	TRBJ1-3	.	CASSSRPPGNTIYF	TGTGCCAGCAGCTCAAGGCCCCCTGGAAACACCATATATTTT
TRBV4-1	.	TRBJ2-1	.	CASSQVHGTGNEQFF	TGCGCCAGCAGCCAAGTCCACGGGACGGGCAATGAGCAGTTCTTC
TRBV7-3	.	TRBJ2-7	.	CASSLSGRSPYEQYF	TGTGCCAGCAGCTTAAGTGGGAGGTCACCCTACGAGCAGTACTTC
TRBV9	.	TRBJ2-1	.	CASSVASEGYASANREQFF	TGTGCCAGCAGCGTAGCTAGCGAGGGTTATGCTAGCGCCAACCGTGAGCAGTTCTTC
TRBV10-3	.	TRBJ2-2	TRBD2	CAISQRESRTGELFF	TGTGCCATCAGTCAGCGGGAGTCTCGTACCGGGGAGCTGTTTTTT
TRBV7-3	.	TRBJ2-3	TRBD2	CASSLAGEDTQYF	TGTGCCAGCAGCTTAGCGGGAGAAGATACGCAGTATTTT
TRBV5-1	.	TRBJ1-2	.	CASSLVGVPHGYTF	TGCGCCAGCAGCTTGGTCGGGGTACCGCATGGCTACACCTTC
TRBV18	few	TRBJ2-1	.	CASSPPGRSYNEQFF	TGTGCCAGCTCACCACCGGGCCGATCCTACAATGAGCAGTTCTTC
TRBV6-1	.	TRBJ2-7	TRBD2	CASSEALAGGPGSYEQYF	TGTGCCAGCAGTGAAGCTCTAGCGGGAGGGCCTGGAAGCTACGAGCAGTACTTC
TRBV25-1	.	TRBJ2-1	.	CASSAQGYEQFF	TGTGCCAGCAGTGCACAGGGCTATGAGCAGTTCTTC
TRBV10-3	.	TRBJ2-7	TRBD2	CAISGGVAGTYEQYF	TGTGCCATCAGTGGTGGGGTAGCGGGGACCTACGAGCAGTACTTC
TRBV28	few	TRBJ2-7	TRBD1	CASTPPWGQRYEQYF	TGTGCCAGCACCCCCCCATGGGGACAGAGGTACGAGCAGTACTTC
TRBV5-6	.	TRBJ2-7	TRBD1	CASSFMTGDVSYEQYF	TGTGCCAGCAGCTTCATGACAGGGGACGTTTCCTACGAGCAGTACTTC
TRBV7-2	few	TRBJ2-3	.	CASKTLSTDTQYF	TGTGCCAGCAAAACCTTAAGCACAGATACGCAGTATTTT
TRBV10-3	.	TRBJ1-4	.	CATREGGRAPNEKLFF	TGTGCCACCAGAGAAGGGGGGCGCGCACCTAATGAAAAACTGTTTTTT
TRBV2	.	TRBJ2-7	TRBD2	CASRSGTSGYEQYF	TGTGCCAGCAGGTCCGGGACTAGCGGCTACGAGCAGTACTTC
TRBV7-9	few	TRBJ2-1	TRBD2	CASSRTSGYNEQFF	TGTGCCAGCAGCCGGACTAGCGGCTACAATGAGCAGTTCTTC